These 27 T cell receptor beta chains came from one sample sequenced in a study of cytomegalovirus exposure and HLA in healthy donors. PCR amplification relied on 60 Vbeta primers (plus 13 Jbeta primers). The repertoire was sequenced with immunoSEQ multiplex PCR; TCRdb's copy has only in-frame clones and lacks some. In the table there are about 160,000 clones, approximately 77% of which are singletons. Material: PBMCs. The receptors originated from a man younger than 35 in good health and CMV-seronegative.

This chain uses TRBV29-1 with TRBJ2-7; TRBD1 agrees at 11 bases. J gave up 3 bases and V 0 bases, and 16 bases lay outside the gene matches. The CDR3 is made up of 19 amino acids. CDR1 is SQVTM, CDR2 ANQGSEA, per germline. The CDR3 reads CSVEDARDRGTSRDYEQYF. In DNA form, the CDR3 reads TGCAGCGTTGAAGATGCCCGGGACAGGGGGACTAGCAGGGACTACGAGCAGTACTTC.

The chain carries TRBV25-1 and TRBJ2-7; a possible D gene is TRBD2 (6 bases). With 2 bases removed from V and 3 bases from J, the gap between germline ends came to 11 bases. Germline CDR1 MGHDK, CDR2 SYGVNS. The CDR3 length is 14 residues. In DNA, the CDR3 is TGTGCCAGCAGTGAAGGCGGGACCCTCTACGAGCAGTACTTC. Translated, it gives CASSEGGTLYEQYF.

This clone was detected only once. This rearrangement joins TRBV18 to TRBJ1-2; D uncertain. This CDR3 contains 13 residues. Between the trimmed V and J ends, which lost 6 bases and 1 base, there was a span of 9 bases. CDR1 is KGHSH and CDR2 is LQKENI in the germline V gene. CDR3 loop: CASSRDINYGYTF. For the CDR3, the DNA is TGTGCCAGCTCGCGGGATATTAACTATGGCTACACCTTC.

This clone was counted a few times. The chain couples TRBV7-8 to TRBJ1-2, with TRBD1 identical over 8 bases. The CDR3 length is 18 residues. Germline V gene sequence: CDR1 SGHVS, CDR2 FQNEAQ. Trimming cost V 1 base and J 9 bases; bases outside gene matches: 19. CDR3 sequence reads: CASSLDKRGDRGGRSYTF. The CDR3 region has the DNA TGTGCCAGCAGCTTAGATAAAAGGGGAGACAGGGGCGGGCGAAGCTACACCTTC.

The CDR3 protein is CASRLKRNTDTQYF. CDR3 DNA: TGTGCCAGCAGGCTGAAGCGGAACACAGATACGCAGTATTTT. The V gene is TRBV6-5, the J gene TRBJ2-3; a weak D match, TRBD2 (5 bases). Trimming shortened V by 6 bases and J by 2 bases, and 12 bases separated the two germline ends. CDR3 length: 14 amino acids. The V gene's germline CDR1 is MNHEY and CDR2 SVGAGI.

This chain links TRBV4-1 with TRBJ1-2; 8 nucleotides align to TRBD1. J lost 4 bases, V lost 4 bases, and 5 bases had no gene match. Germline V CDR1 and CDR2: MGHRA, YSYEKL. The CDR3 is made up of 14 amino acids. The DNA of the CDR3 is TGCGCCAGCAGCCCACAGGGGGTCGGCTATGGCTACACCTTC. Its protein product is CASSPQGVGYGYTF.

As to this clone: At one of its ends the junction is not consistent with the germline gene, which may arise from a read error. The J gene is TRBJ2-3, the V gene TRBV7-9; tentative D call: TRBD2 (5 bases). The CDR3 extends over 16 amino acids. Per germline, CDR1 SEHNR and CDR2 FQNEAQ (reference sequence). DNA of the CDR3: TGTTCCAGCAGCTCCCCCGCCGGCGGGAGCACAGATACGCAGTATTTT. The encoded protein is CSSSSPAGGSTDTQYF. The entire variable domain, with the rest obtained from reference TRBV7-9 and TRBJ2-3, is as follows: DTGVSQNPRHKITKRGQNVTFRCDPISEHNRLYWYRQTLGQGPEFLTYFQNEAQLEKSRLLSDRFSAERPKGSFSTLEIQRTEQGDSAMYLCSSSSPAGGSTDTQYFGPGTRLTVL.

This clone was seen once. The same CDR3 is also encoded by other DNA sequences in this sample. The chain joins TRBV5-1 to TRBJ2-7, with a possible D match to TRBD2 (5 bases). The CDR3 totals 12 residues. The germline V and J ends were trimmed by 2 bases and 6 bases, with 9 bases remaining between them. Germline V CDR1 and CDR2: SGHRS, YFSETQ. The CDR3 reads CASSFVGGEQYF. The CDR3 region has the DNA TGCGCCAGCAGCTTTGTCGGAGGCGAGCAGTACTTC. Full variable domain (missing parts from reference TRBV5-1 and TRBJ2-7): KAGVTQTPRYLIKTRGQQVTLSCSPISGHRSVSWYQQTPGQGLQFLFEYFSETQRNKGNFPGRFSGRQFSNSRSEMNVSTLELGDSALYLCASSFVGGEQYFGPGTRLTVT.

The chain couples TRBV30 to TRBJ2-3; a possible D gene is TRBD2 (6 bases). Germline loops: CDR1 GTSNPN, CDR2 SVGIG (reference sequence). This CDR3 spans 16 amino acids. The V end lost 2 bases, the J end lost 1 base, and 16 bases lay between the germline ends. CDR3 residues: CAWSSGSAGGTDTQYF. CDR3 coding DNA: TGTGCCTGGAGTAGCGGGTCTGCCGGGGGCACAGATACGCAGTATTTT.

The chain uses TRBV7-9 and TRBJ2-7; D gene ambiguous. The germline CDR1 and CDR2 sequences are SEHNR and FQNEAQ (reference sequence). CDR3 length: 14 residues. Trimming cost V 2 bases and J 4 bases, with 12 bases left between them. In DNA, the CDR3 is TGTGCCAGCAGCTTAATTGGCGGAAAATACGAGCAGTACTTC. Protein sequence: CASSLIGGKYEQYF.

This chain joins TRBV6-5 and TRBJ2-7; the match to TRBD1 covers 9 bases. J lost 4 bases, V lost 2 bases, and 3 bases had no gene match. This CDR3 contains 14 residues. The germline gives CDR1 MNHEY, CDR2 SVGAGI. CDR3 residues: CASSYMTGGYEQYF. Written as DNA, the CDR3 is TGTGCCAGCAGTTACATGACAGGGGGTTACGAGCAGTACTTC.

The chain employs TRBV5-6 and TRBJ2-5; 9 nucleotides line up with TRBD1. There are 15 residues in the CDR3. In germline, CDR1 is SGHDT, CDR2 YYEEEE. V was pared by 2 bases and J by 7 bases, with 9 bases of the junction left unmatched. CDR3 DNA: TGTGCCAGCAGCTTTAGGGACAGGGAATTTGCGACCCAGTACTTC. As protein: CASSFRDREFATQYF. The whole variable domain, remainder taken from reference TRBV5-6 and TRBJ2-5, is DAGVTQSPTHLIKTRGQQVTLRCSPKSGHDTVSWYQQALGQGPQFIFQYYEEEERQRGNFPDRFSGHQFPNYSSELNVNALLLGDSALYLCASSFRDREFATQYFGPGTRLLVL.

V and J are TRBV5-1 and TRBJ2-6, with D possibly being TRBD1 (6 bases). Germline loops: CDR1 SGHRS, CDR2 YFSETQ. This CDR3 contains 17 residues. V lost 0 bases and J 4 bases, leaving 14 bases between the germline ends. The DNA for the CDR3 is TGCGCCAGCAGCTTGGGGCAGGGGAGTGCCGGGGCCAACGTCCTGACTTTC. This sequence encodes CASSLGQGSAGANVLTF.

With respect to this clone: Other DNA sequences in this specimen translate into the identical CDR3. This chain uses TRBV9 with TRBJ2-3; D is unclear. Germline values: CDR1 SGDLS, CDR2 YYNGEE. Deletions cut 0 bases from V and 5 bases from J, with 4 bases between. The CDR3 runs to 12 residues. The chain's CDR3 is CASSVAGDTQYF. The CDR3, as DNA: TGTGCCAGCAGCGTAGCGGGAGATACGCAGTATTTT.

The chain employs TRBV10-3 and TRBJ1-5; a weak D match, TRBD1 (5 bases). Deletions cut 4 bases from V and 5 bases from J, with 18 bases between. The CDR3 covers 16 residues. CDR1 and CDR2 (germline): ENHRY, SYGVKD. The CDR3 is CAISGSRGRTDQPQHF. CDR3 nucleotide sequence: TGTGCCATCAGTGGGAGTAGGGGCAGGACCGATCAGCCCCAGCATTTT.

The chain joins TRBV7-2 to TRBJ1-2; 7 bases line up with TRBD1. With V trimmed by 3 bases and J by 6 bases, 4 bases remained unmatched. The V gene's germline CDR1 is SGHTA and CDR2 FQGNSA. The length of the CDR3 is 13 residues. CDR3: CASSFEGAHGYTF. For the CDR3, the DNA is TGTGCCAGCAGCTTTGAGGGGGCTCATGGCTACACCTTC.

This clone was counted ten times or more. V is TRBV4-3 and J is TRBJ1-1; 8 bases match TRBD1. V dropped 0 bases and J dropped 11; count of bases not matched to a gene: 11. From germline, CDR1 is LGHNA and CDR2 YSLEER. The length of the CDR3 is 15 residues. The CDR3, as DNA: TGCGCCAGCAGCCAAGAAGGGGCGGGGCAGGGGGCGGCTTTCTTT. Protein product: CASSQEGAGQGAAFF.

The genes are TRBV4-3 and TRBJ2-6, with a tentative D call TRBD1 (6 bases). There are 16 residues in the CDR3. With 0 bases removed from V and 3 bases from J, the gap between germline ends came to 9 bases. From germline, CDR1 is LGHNA and CDR2 YSLEER. The CDR3 sequence: CASSQDGGLGANVLTF. The CDR3 nucleotides are TGCGCCAGCAGCCAAGATGGGGGCCTTGGGGCCAACGTCCTGACTTTC.

In its sample, this clone was seen once. The chain links TRBV7-9 to TRBJ2-1, with no clear D. Trimming removed 5 bases from V and 8 bases from J, with 13 bases in between. The CDR3 is made up of 13 amino acids. Germline assignment: CDR1 SEHNR and CDR2 FQNEAQ (reference sequence). The CDR3 loop is CASSQESVDEQFF. CDR3 sequence (DNA): TGTGCCAGCAGCCAAGAGTCGGTAGATGAGCAGTTCTTC.

V is TRBV6-5 and J is TRBJ2-5; TRBD1 matches 9 bases. With the DNA end fitting TRBJ2-7 better, the J assignment may be wrong. Per germline, CDR1 MNHEY and CDR2 SVGAGI. The CDR3 consists of 15 residues. CDR3 in DNA: TGTGCCAGCAGACAGGACAGGGGCCCTTACTACGAGCAGTACTTC. This gives the protein CASRQDRGPYYEQYF.

The rearrangement joins TRBV7-2 to TRBJ2-5; possibly TRBD2 for D (7 bases). The germline V and J ends were trimmed by 2 bases and 11 bases, with 18 bases remaining between them. The V gene's germline CDR1 is SGHTA and CDR2 FQGNSA. The CDR3 has 14 amino acids. The CDR3 here is CASSLRGDTGRQYF. The CDR3 DNA follows: TGTGCCAGCAGCTTACGGGGGGACACGGGGCGTCAGTACTTC. Full variable domain (missing parts from reference TRBV7-2 and TRBJ2-5): GAGVSQSPSNKVTEKGKDVELRCDPISGHTALYWYRQSLGQGLEFLIYFQGNSAPDKSGLPSDRFSAERTGGSVSTLTIQRTQQEDSAVYLCASSLRGDTGRQYFGPGTRLLVL.

The chain recombines TRBV4-1 with TRBJ2-7; D perhaps matches TRBD1 (6 bases). The germline V gene has CDR1 MGHRA and CDR2 YSYEKL. V was shortened by 0 bases and J by 2 bases, with 8 bases between the two germline ends. The CDR3 contains 14 residues. The CDR3 sequence: CASSQEDSPYEQYF. CDR3 sequence (DNA): TGCGCCAGCAGCCAAGAGGACAGCCCCTACGAGCAGTACTTC.

The chain joins TRBV5-6 to TRBJ2-3, with D possibly matching TRBD2 (6 bases). Trimming pared 0 bases from V and 2 bases from J, leaving 13 bases between. Germline V lookup: CDR1 SGHDT, CDR2 YYEEEE. The CDR3 has 16 amino acids. The CDR3 region is CASSLVWAGYTDTQYF. CDR3 nucleotides: TGTGCCAGCAGCTTGGTTTGGGCGGGATACACAGATACGCAGTATTTT.

The chain couples TRBV9 to TRBJ2-5; 7 bases match TRBD2. With the DNA end fitting TRBJ2-7 better, the J assignment may be wrong. CDR1 and CDR2 from the germline V gene are SGDLS and YYNGEE. CDR3 size: 15 residues. The DNA for the CDR3 is TGTGCCAGCAGCGTAGAGGGAGGGCTAGTCGACGAGCAGTACTTC. Translated, it gives CASSVEGGLVDEQYF.

The rearrangement links TRBV6-5 to TRBJ2-1, with D perhaps matching TRBD2 (5 bases). CDR1 is MNHEY, CDR2 SVGAGI, per germline. Trimming pared 0 bases from V and 7 bases from J, leaving 13 bases between. The length of the CDR3 is 15 residues. The CDR3 loop reads CASSYSRIATNEQFF. The DNA for the CDR3 is TGTGCCAGCAGTTACTCGAGGATAGCGACGAATGAGCAGTTCTTC.

The rearrangement links TRBV7-2 to TRBJ2-7, with D perhaps matching TRBD2 (6 bases). Trimming stripped 5 bases from V and 5 bases from J, with 28 bases between. Germline V gives CDR1 SGHTA, CDR2 FQGNSA. The CDR3 totals 18 residues. CDR3 sequence reads: CASSPGGASSLSGDEQYF. CDR3 in DNA: TGTGCCAGCAGCCCGGGCGGGGCTAGCTCTCTCTCCGGCGACGAGCAGTACTTC.

This chain connects TRBV6-1 to TRBJ2-1, with 8 bases lining up with TRBD2. The length of the CDR3 is 16 residues. V was pared by 3 bases and J by 0 bases, with 4 bases of the junction left unmatched. The germline gives CDR1 MNHNS, CDR2 SASEGT. The CDR3: CASSEASGRSYNEQFF. CDR3 nucleotides: TGTGCCAGCAGTGAGGCTAGCGGGCGCTCCTACAATGAGCAGTTCTTC.